This TCR beta chain comes out of a study of blood T cells in healthy people across ages. In its sample, this clonotype was seen a few times. Antigen unknown. Germline values: CDR1 SQVTM, CDR2 ANQGSEA. Trimming removed 8 bases from V and 2 bases from J, with 17 bases in between. The CDR3 consists of 14 residues. A second PCR of 7 to 11 cycles used a sample-barcoded 5' primer and a J-beta primer mix. There were at least 2.5 million CDR3-containing paired-end reads obtained from each sample. TCRdb recomputed calls from the 5' RACE reads with MiXCR, one row per CDR3 protein. The table shows about 570,000 distinct CDR3 sequences, with roughly a quarter occurring only once. Whole-study findings and limits: Diversity estimates drawn from one million T cells were deemed underestimates.

The data also belong to a second study, concerning T cells of mothers and their children. That work adds: Overlap ran slightly, non-significantly higher for related than unrelated mother-child pairs.

Sequenced sample: blood. The V gene is TRBV29-1, the J gene TRBJ2-3; either TRBD1 or TRBD2 may supply D (5 bases each). This sequence was found in a boy aged 2 to 9 in good health. In nucleotides, the CDR3 is TGCAGCATGTGCAAGGGGCGGGTCACAGATACGCAGTATTTT. Protein: CSMCKGRVTDTQYF.